The subject of this entry is one TCR beta chain. Its antigen is as yet unknown. Investigators spread the genomic DNA of each subset evenly over several immunoSEQ plates. Here immunoSEQ multiplex PCR was the method, and the copy in TCRdb shows in-frame clones only, minus some. The repertoire has about 1 million clones, about 75% of them found once; the top ten carry about 1.5%. V lost 3 bases and J 5 bases, leaving 19 bases between the germline ends. CDR1 is SGHNT, CDR2 YYREEE, per germline (reference sequence). The CDR3 extends over 16 amino acids. This sample stems from a study of shared clonotypes between healthy human individuals. Across the whole study: The donor pool was made up of a couple of women and three men aged 18 to 49. Regarding the study as a whole: Sequencing depth was expected to influence donor clonotype sharing. Sampling covered blood only; tissue repertoires likely differ.

The J gene is TRBJ2-3, the V gene TRBV5-4, with D perhaps matching TRBD2 (6 bases). What was sequenced was memory CD4+ T cells sorted from blood. As for subset: CD45RA-negative fraction. This receptor was identified in a man in his late teens or twenties in good health. The CDR3 DNA reads as TGTGCCAGCAGCTCGAGTTCCGGGACTCATCAAGATACGCAGTATTTT. This sequence encodes CASSSSSGTHQDTQYF.